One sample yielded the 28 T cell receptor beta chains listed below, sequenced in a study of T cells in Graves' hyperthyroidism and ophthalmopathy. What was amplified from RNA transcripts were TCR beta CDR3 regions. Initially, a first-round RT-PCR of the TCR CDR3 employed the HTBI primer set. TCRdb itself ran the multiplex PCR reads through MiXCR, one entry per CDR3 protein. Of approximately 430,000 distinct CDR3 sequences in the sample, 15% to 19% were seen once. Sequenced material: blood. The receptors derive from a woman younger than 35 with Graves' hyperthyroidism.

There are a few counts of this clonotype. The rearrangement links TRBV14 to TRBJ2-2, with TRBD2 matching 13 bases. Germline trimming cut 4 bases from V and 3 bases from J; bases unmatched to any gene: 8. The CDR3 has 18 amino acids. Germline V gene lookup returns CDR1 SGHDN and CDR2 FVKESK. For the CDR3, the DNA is TGTGCCAGCAGCCTGCTGACTAGCGGGGGGCTATACACCGGGGAGCTGTTTTTT. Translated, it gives CASSLLTSGGLYTGELFF. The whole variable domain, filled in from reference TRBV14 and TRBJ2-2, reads EAGVTQFPSHSVIEKGQTVTLRCDPISGHDNLYWYRRVMGKEIKFLLHFVKESKQDESGMPNNRFLAERTGGTYSTLKVQPAELEDSGVYFCASSLLTSGGLYTGELFFGEGSRLTVL.

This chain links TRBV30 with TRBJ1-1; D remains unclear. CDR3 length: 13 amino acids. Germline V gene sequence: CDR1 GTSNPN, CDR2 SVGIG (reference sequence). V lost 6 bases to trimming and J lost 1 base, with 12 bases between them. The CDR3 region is CACTGSRNTEAFF. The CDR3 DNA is TGTGCCTGTACGGGTTCCAGGAACACTGAAGCTTTCTTT.

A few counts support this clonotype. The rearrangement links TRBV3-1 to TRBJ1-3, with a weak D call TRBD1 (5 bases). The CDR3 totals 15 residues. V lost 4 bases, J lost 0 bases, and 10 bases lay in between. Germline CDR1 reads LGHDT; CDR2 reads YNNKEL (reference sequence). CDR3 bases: TGTGCCAGCAGCCTCCGTGGGGCCTCTGGAAACACCATATATTTT. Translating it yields CASSLRGASGNTIYF.

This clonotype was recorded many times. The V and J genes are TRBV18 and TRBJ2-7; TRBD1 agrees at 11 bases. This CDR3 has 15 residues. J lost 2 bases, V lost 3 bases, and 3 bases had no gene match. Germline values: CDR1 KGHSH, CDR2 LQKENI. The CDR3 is CASSPSGQGAYEQYF. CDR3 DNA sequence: TGTGCCAGCTCACCCTCGGGACAGGGGGCCTACGAGCAGTACTTC.

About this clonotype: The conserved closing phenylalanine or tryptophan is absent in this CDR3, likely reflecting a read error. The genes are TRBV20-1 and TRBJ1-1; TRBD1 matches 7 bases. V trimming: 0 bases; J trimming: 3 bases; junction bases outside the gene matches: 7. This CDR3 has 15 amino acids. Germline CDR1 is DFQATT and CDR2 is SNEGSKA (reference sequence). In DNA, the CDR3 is TGCAGTGCTAGAGATCCTCGGCAGGGGGACACTGAAGCTTTCCTT. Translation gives CSARDPRQGDTEAFL.

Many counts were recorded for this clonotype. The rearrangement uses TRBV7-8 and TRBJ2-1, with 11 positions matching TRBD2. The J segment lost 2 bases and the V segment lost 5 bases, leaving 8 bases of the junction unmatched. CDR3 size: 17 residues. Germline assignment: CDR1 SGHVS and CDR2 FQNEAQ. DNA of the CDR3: TGTGCCAGCAGCCGAAGGACTAGCGGGTTCCCCTACAATGAGCAGTTCTTC. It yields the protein CASSRRTSGFPYNEQFF.

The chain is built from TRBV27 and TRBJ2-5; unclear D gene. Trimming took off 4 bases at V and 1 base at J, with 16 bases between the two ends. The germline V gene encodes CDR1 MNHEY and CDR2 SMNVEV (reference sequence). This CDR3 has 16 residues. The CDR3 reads CASSSGPQRSQETQYF. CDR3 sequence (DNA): TGTGCCAGCAGTTCTGGACCACAGCGTAGCCAAGAGACCCAGTACTTC.

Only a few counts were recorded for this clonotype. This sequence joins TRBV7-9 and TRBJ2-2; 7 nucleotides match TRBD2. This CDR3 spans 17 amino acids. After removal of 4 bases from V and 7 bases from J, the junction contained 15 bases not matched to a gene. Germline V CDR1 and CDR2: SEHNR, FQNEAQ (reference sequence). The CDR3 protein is CASSSGAGEGKVGELFF. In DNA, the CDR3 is TGTGCCAGCAGCTCCGGGGCGGGAGAAGGAAAGGTCGGGGAGCTGTTTTTT.

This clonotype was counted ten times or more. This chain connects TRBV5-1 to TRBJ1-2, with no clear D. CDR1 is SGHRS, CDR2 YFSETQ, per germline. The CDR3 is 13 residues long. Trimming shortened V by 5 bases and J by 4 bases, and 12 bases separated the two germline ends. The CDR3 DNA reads TGCGCCAGCAGGTTTCTTAACGGCTATGGCTACACCTTC. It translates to CASRFLNGYGYTF.

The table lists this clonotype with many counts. The chain's CDR3 is CASSTGQGNTGELFF. Written as DNA, the CDR3 is TGCGCCAGCAGCACAGGACAGGGGAACACCGGGGAGCTGTTTTTT. The J gene is TRBJ2-2, the V gene TRBV5-1; 8 bases are shared with TRBD1. Germline CDR1 and CDR2: SGHRS and YFSETQ. The CDR3 totals 15 residues. Trimming cost V 4 bases and J 1 base; bases outside gene matches: 3.

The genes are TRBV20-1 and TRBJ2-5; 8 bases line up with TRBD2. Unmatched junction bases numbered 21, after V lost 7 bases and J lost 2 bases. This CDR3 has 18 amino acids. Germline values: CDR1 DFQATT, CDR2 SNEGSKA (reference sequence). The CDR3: CSVPNPKRGPAKQETQYF. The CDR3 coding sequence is TGCAGTGTCCCGAACCCCAAGCGGGGGCCCGCAAAACAAGAGACCCAGTACTTC.

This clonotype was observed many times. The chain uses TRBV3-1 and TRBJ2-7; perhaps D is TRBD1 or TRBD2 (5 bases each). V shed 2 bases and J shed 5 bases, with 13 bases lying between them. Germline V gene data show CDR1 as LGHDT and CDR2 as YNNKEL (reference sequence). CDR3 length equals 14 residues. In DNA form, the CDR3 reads TGTGCCAGCAGCCAACAAATGGGACCTCACGAGCAGTACTTC. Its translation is CASSQQMGPHEQYF.

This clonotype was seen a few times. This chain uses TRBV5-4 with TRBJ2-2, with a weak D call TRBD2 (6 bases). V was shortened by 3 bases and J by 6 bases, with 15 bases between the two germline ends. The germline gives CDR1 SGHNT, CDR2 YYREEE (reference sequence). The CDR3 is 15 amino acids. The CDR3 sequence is CASSSGTRQSGELFF. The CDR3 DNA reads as TGTGCCAGCAGCTCCGGGACTCGACAATCCGGGGAGCTGTTTTTT.

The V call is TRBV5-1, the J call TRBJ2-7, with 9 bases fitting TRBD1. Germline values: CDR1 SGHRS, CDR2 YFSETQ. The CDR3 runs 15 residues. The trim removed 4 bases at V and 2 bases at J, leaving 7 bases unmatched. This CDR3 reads CASSQPGTGPYEQYF. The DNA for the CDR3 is TGCGCCAGCAGCCAACCCGGGACAGGGCCCTACGAGCAGTACTTC.

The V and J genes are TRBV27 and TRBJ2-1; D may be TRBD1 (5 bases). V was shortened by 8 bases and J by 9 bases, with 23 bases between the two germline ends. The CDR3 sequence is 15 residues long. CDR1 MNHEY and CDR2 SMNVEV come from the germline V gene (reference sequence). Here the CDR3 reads CASSKGKGTIGEQFF. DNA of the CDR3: TGTGCCAGCTCTAAGGGGAAGGGCACAATCGGTGAGCAGTTCTTC.

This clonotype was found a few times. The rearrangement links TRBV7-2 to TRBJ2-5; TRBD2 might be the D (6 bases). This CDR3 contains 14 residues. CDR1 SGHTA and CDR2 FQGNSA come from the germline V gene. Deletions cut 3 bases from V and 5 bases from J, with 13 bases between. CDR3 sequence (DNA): TGTGCCAGCAGCTTGGTTCGGGGGATCGAGACCCAGTACTTC. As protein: CASSLVRGIETQYF.

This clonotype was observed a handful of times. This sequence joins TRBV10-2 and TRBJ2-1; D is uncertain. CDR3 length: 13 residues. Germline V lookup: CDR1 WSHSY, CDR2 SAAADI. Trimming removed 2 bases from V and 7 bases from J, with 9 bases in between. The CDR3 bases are TGCGCCAGCAGTGAGCATTGGGCGAATGAGCAGTTCTTC. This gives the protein CASSEHWANEQFF.

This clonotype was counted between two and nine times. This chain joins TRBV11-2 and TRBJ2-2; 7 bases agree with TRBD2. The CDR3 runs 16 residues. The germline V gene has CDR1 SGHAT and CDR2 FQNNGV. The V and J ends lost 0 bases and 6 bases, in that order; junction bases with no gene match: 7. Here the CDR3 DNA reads TGTGCCAGCAGCTTAGATCTGGGAGGGCCCCCCGGGGAGCTGTTTTTT. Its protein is CASSLDLGGPPGELFF.

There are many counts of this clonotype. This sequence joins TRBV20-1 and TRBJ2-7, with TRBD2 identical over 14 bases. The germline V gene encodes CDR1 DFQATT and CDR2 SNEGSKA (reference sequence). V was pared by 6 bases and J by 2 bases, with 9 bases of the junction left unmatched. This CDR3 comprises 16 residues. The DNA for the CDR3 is TGCAGTGCCACGACTAGCGGGAGGGCCGCGACCTACGAGCAGTACTTC. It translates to CSATTSGRAATYEQYF.

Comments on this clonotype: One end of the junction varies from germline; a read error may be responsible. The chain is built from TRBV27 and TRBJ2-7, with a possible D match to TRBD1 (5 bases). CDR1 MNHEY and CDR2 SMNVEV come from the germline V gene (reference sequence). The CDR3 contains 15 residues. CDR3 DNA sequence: TGTGCCAGCAGTTTATGGGGCGGTTTTTCCTGCGAGCAGTACTTC. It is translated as CASSLWGGFSCEQYF.

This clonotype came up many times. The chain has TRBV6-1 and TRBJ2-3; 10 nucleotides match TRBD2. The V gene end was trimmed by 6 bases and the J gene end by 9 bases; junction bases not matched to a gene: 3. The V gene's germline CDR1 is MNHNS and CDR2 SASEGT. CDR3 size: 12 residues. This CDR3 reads CASRGSGGTQYF. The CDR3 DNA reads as TGTGCCAGCAGAGGTAGCGGGGGGACGCAGTATTTT.

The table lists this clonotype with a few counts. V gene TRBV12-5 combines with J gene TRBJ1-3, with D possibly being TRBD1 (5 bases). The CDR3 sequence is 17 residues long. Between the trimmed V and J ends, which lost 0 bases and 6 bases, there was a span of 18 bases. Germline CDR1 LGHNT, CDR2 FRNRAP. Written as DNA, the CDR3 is TGTGCTAGTGGTTTGGTACCCGGGACGCAGGTCGCAAACACCATATATTTT. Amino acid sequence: CASGLVPGTQVANTIYF.

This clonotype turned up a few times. CDR3 coding DNA: TGTGCCAGTACACCTGGGACACATATCAAAAACATTCAGTACTTC. Translating gives CASTPGTHIKNIQYF. The chain links TRBV19 to TRBJ2-4, with D possibly being TRBD1 (6 bases). Germline-derived CDR1 and CDR2 are LNHDA and SQIVND (reference sequence). Between the trimmed V and J ends, which lost 7 bases and 3 bases, there was a span of 16 bases. The CDR3 runs to 15 residues.

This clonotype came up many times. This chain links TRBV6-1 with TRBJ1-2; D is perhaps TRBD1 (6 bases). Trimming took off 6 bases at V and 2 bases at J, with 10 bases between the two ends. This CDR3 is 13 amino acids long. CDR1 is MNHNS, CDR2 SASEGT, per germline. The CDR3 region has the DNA TGTGCCAGCAGCACCGGGACAAACTATGGCTACACCTTC. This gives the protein CASSTGTNYGYTF.

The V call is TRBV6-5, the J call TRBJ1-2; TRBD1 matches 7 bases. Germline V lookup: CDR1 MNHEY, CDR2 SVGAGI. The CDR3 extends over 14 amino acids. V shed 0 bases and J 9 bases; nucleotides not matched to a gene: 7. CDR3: CASSYSGQRLSYTF. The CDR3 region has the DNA TGTGCCAGCAGTTACTCGGGACAGAGGCTAAGCTACACCTTC.

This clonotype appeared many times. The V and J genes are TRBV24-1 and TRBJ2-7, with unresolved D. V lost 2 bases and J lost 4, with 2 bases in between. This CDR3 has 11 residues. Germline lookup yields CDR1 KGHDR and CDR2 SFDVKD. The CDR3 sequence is CATSDSYEQYF. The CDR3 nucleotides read TGTGCCACCAGTGATTCTTACGAGCAGTACTTC.

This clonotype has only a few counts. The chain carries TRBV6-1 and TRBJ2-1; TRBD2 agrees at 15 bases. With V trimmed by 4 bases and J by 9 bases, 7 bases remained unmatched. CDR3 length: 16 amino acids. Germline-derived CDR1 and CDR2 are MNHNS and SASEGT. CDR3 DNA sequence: TGTGCCAGCAGTGGGACTAGCGGGAGGGCCGGAGGTGAGCAGTTCTTC. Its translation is CASSGTSGRAGGEQFF.

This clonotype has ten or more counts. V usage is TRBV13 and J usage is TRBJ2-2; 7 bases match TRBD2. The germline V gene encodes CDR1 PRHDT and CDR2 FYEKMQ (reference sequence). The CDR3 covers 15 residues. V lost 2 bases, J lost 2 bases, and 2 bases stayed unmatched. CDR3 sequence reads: CASSLTAGNTGELFF. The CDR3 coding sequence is TGTGCCAGCAGCTTAACAGCGGGAAACACCGGGGAGCTGTTTTTT.